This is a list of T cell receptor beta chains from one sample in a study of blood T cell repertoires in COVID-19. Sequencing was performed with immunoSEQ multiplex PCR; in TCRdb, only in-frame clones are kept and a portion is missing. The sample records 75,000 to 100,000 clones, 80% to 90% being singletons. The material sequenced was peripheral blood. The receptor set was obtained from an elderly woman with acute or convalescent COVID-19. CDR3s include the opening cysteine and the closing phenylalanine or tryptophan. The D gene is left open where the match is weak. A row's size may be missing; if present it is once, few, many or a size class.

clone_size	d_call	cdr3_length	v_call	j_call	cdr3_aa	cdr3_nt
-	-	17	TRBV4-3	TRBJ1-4	CASSQGFPQGINEKLFF	TGCGCCAGCAGCCAAGGTTTTCCCCAGGGGATTAATGAAAAACTGTTTTTT
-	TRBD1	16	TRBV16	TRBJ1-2	CASSGLGQGPVYGYTF	TGTGCCAGCAGCGGACTGGGACAGGGTCCCGTCTATGGCTACACCTTC
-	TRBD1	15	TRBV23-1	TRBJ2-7	CASGTKGNRGTEQYF	TGCGCCAGCGGCACCAAGGGAAACAGGGGGACCGAGCAGTACTTC
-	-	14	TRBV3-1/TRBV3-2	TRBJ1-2	CASSRWGGHYGYTF	TGTGCCAGCAGCCGGTGGGGGGGACACTATGGCTACACCTTC
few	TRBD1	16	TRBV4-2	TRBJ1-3	CASSQGDRGRGNTIYF	TGTGCCAGCAGCCAGGGGGACAGGGGCCGTGGAAACACCATATATTTT
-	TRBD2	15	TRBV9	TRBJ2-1	CASSGTSGNYNEQFF	TGTGCCAGCAGTGGGACTAGCGGAAACTACAATGAGCAGTTCTTC
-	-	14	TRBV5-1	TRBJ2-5	CASSRGSELETQYF	TGCGCCAGCAGCCGGGGATCAGAACTGGAGACCCAGTACTTC
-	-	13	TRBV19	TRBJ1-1	CASSQTGNTEAFF	TGTGCCAGTAGCCAGACAGGAAACACTGAAGCTTTCTTT
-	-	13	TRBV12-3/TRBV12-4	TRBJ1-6	CASSLGATAPLHF	TGTGCCAGCAGTTTAGGGGCCACGGCGCCCCTCCACTTT
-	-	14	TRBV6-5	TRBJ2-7	CASSSGGTSYEQYF	TGTGCCAGCAGTTCGGGCGGGACGTCCTACGAGCAGTACTTC
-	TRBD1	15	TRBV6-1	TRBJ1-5	CASSERAGGIQPQHF	TGTGCCAGCAGTGAAAGGGCAGGGGGGATTCAGCCCCAGCATTTT
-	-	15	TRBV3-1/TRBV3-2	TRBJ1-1	CASSQDNRQNTEAFF	TGTGCCAGCAGCCAAGATAACAGGCAGAACACTGAAGCTTTCTTT
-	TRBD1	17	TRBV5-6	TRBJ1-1	CASSLVPPGQGATEAFF	TGTGCCAGCAGCCTGGTGCCTCCGGGACAGGGTGCCACTGAAGCTTTCTTT
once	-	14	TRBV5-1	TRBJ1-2	CASSLAGADYGYTF	TGCGCCAGCAGCTTGGCAGGGGCGGACTATGGCTACACCTTC
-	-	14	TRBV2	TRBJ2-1	CASTQGTYYNEQFF	TGTGCCAGCACCCAGGGCACCTACTACAATGAGCAGTTCTTC
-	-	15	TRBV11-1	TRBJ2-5	CASSSHTGKAETQYF	TGTGCCAGCAGCTCACACACAGGGAAGGCGGAGACCCAGTACTTC
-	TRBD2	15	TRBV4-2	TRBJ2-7	CASSQRLAGVREQYF	TGTGCCAGCAGCCAACGACTAGCGGGGGTAAGAGAGCAGTACTTC
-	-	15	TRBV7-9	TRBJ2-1	CASSLDPGILNEQFF	TGTGCCAGCAGCTTGGATCCAGGTATATTGAATGAGCAGTTCTTC
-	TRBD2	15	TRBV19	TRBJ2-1	CASSIGTSGSNEQFF	TGTGCCAGTAGTATCGGGACTAGCGGGTCTAATGAGCAGTTCTTC
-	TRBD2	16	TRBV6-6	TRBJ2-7	CASSFLGRGVSYEQYF	TGTGCCAGCAGTTTCCTGGGGCGGGGGGTCTCCTACGAGCAGTACTTC
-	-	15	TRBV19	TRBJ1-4	CASNSEYATNEKLFF	TGTGCCAGTAATAGCGAATATGCAACTAATGAAAAACTGTTTTTT
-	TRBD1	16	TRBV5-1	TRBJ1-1	CASSSETGYLNTEAFF	TGCGCCAGCAGCTCCGAGACAGGGTACTTGAACACTGAAGCTTTCTTT
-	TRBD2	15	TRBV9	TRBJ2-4	CASSVDPAGGAIQYF	TGTGCCAGCAGCGTAGATCCAGCGGGGGGAGCCATTCAGTACTTC
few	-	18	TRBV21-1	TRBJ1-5	CASSKLRASEVGNQPQHF	TGTGCCAGCAGCAAGTTGCGGGCTTCCGAGGTGGGCAATCAGCCCCAGCATTTT
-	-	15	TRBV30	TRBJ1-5	CAWSVGLYSNQPQHF	TGTGCCTGGAGTGTGGGGCTTTATAGCAATCAGCCCCAGCATTTT
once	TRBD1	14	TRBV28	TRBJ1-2	CASVQGAPNYGYTF	TGTGCCAGCGTACAGGGGGCGCCTAACTATGGCTACACCTTC
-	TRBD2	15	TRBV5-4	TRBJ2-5	CASSSRAGLGETQYF	TGTGCCAGCAGCTCCAGAGCGGGGCTGGGAGAGACCCAGTACTTC
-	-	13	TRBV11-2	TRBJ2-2	CASSLGGTGELFF	TGTGCCAGCAGCTTAGGAGGGACAGGGGAGCTGTTTTTT
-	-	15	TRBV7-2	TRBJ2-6	CASSLELAGANVLTF	TGTGCCAGCAGCTTAGAGCTTGCTGGGGCCAACGTCCTGACTTTC
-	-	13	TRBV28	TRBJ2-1	CASSLGAYNEQFF	TGTGCCAGCAGTCTCGGGGCCTACAATGAGCAGTTCTTC
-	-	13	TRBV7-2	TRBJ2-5	CASSLARVQTQYF	TGTGCCAGCAGCTTAGCCCGGGTGCAGACCCAGTACTTC
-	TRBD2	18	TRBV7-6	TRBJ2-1	CASSLARGTSGGYNEQFF	TGTGCCAGCAGCTTAGCGCGGGGGACTAGCGGGGGATACAATGAGCAGTTCTTC
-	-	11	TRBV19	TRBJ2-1	CASSILSEQFF	TGTGCCAGTAGCATACTATCTGAGCAGTTCTTC
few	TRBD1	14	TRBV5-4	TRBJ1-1	CASANRGKDTEAFF	TGTGCCAGCGCAAACAGGGGCAAGGACACTGAAGCTTTCTTT
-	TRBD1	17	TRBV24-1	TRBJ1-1	CATSAPDRGHTNTEAFF	TGTGCCACCAGTGCCCCCGACAGGGGGCACACGAACACTGAAGCTTTCTTT